This T cell receptor beta chain originates from a study of blood T cells in healthy people across ages (dated by TCRdb to about 2015). Background on the whole study: Template switching captured roughly one uniquely barcoded TCR beta cDNA molecule per two T cells in model experiments. The donors were divided into four age groups: young (average about 15 years), middle-aged (around 41), aged (roughly 60) and long-lived (82). To track age-related changes in TCR beta repertoire diversity, the study relied on deep sequencing normalized with unique cDNA molecular identifiers. Two additional independent replicas of 1 million unique cDNA reads from the same blood draw were analyzed for two donors (one aged 18 to 30 and one aged 80 or older). To avoid experimental bias, donors of different ages were randomly spread across the sequencing lanes. What the work shows at the level of the full study, not this receptor alone: Estimates of total diversity based on one million sequenced T cells were considered lower bounds and underestimates. Because profiling used bulk unsorted PBMCs, naive and antigen-experienced compartments could not be compared conclusively. The CMV infection status of donors was not known, potentially confounding age-related changes in expanded clonotypes. Compared with the aged group, the long-lived group had more naive CD4+ T cells, fewer expanded clones and increased TCR diversity, a pattern suggesting age selection. Observed TCR beta diversity per million T cells fell roughly linearly with age, and a significant reduction was already apparent by age about 38. There was a strong correlation between observed TCR beta diversity and the percentage of naive T cells measured by flow cytometry.

Library preparation used 5' RACE. TCRdb shows the sequencer as Illumina HiSeq 2500. The second PCR ran for about 6 to 12 cycles and used a J-beta primer mix along with a sample-barcoded 5' primer. A template-switch 5' adaptor carrying 12 random nucleotides introduced a unique molecular identifier onto each TCR beta cDNA molecule. Each sample yielded at least 3 million CDR3-containing paired-end reads. The Mint cDNA synthesis kit, primed by a TRBC-specific oligonucleotide, was used to synthesize first-strand cDNA from all RNA. Following uracil-DNA glycosylase treatment, all cDNA underwent a first 18-cycle PCR with the universal primers M1SS and BC2_uni_R. The authors' pipeline ran thus. Each sample was normalized by randomly selecting 1 million high-quality reads, each carrying a distinct molecular identifier. Reads with shared molecular identifiers were discarded instead of being binned into consensus sequences. CDR3 identification, clonotype clustering and error correction used MiTCR with a Q25 quality threshold and the strictest error-elimination algorithm. Lower-bound total TCR beta diversity was estimated with a nonparametric unseen species model using Euler transformation. The raw public data were reprocessed by TCRdb itself: fastp quality trimming at Q25, MiXCR clonotype calling, in-frame beta chains only. Each CDR3 protein appears once, grouped with its most common genes and DNA. In this record, the V and J calls reflect TCRdb's handling and not the investigators' own analysis. For this sample the table gives about 830,000 distinct CDR3 sequences, of which 62% were detected only once. 28% of the sample belongs to the ten largest clones.

V loses 3 bases of germline sequence and J loses 7 bases, and the interval between the two ends is 15 bases. The CDR3 contains 14 residues, cysteine and phenylalanine counted. Only the CDR3 DNA is retained, 42 bases long and in frame from the first base. CDR1 MNHEY and CDR2 SVGAGI are derived from the germline V gene. Of note for this clonotype: What this receptor recognizes is not known. Base qualities are not recorded, but no much larger clone differs from it by a single base.

The roughly 38 donors, aged about 6 to 95 years, were systemically healthy Caucasian individuals from Russia. Approximately 9 milliliters of peripheral blood were collected from each donor into EDTA-treated Vacutainer tubes. PBMCs were isolated by Ficoll-Paque density-gradient centrifugation, with at least 6.5 million obtained per sample. Trizol reagent was used to extract total RNA from PBMCs, with at least 6 micrograms per sample. Naive CD45RAhigh/CD27high T cell percentages were measured by flow cytometry on a PBMC aliquot from every donor. Recombination connected TRBV6-5 to TRBJ2-5; TRBD2 is perhaps the D gene, given 6 matching bases. The clonotype originates from a man aged 30 to 39 in good health. Sequenced: blood. The CDR3: CASSYGVEGATQYF. The nucleotides read TGTGCCAGCAGTTATGGGGTGGAGGGAGCGACCCAGTACTTC.